This TCR beta chain emerged from a study of radiotherapy plus CTLA-4 blockade in lung cancer. Study background: Across the patients, objective responses occurred in 18%, and disease control in just over 30%.

Lung cancer patients with chemo-refractory metastatic non-small-cell disease were given focal radiation plus CTLA-4 blockade with ipilimumab. Concerning this clone itself: Its target is not known.

Per germline, CDR1 SQVTM and CDR2 ANQGSEA. Trimming cost V 6 bases and J 5 bases, with 23 bases left between them. This CDR3 is 16 amino acids long. Sequencing was performed with immunoSEQ multiplex PCR; in TCRdb, only in-frame clones are kept and a portion is missing. This sample has about 85,000 clones, with around 88% found just once. Study-wide results and limits: Some TCR clones had been derived from tumors. These clones expanded in peripheral blood after radiotherapy plus ipilimumab. Strongest reported response predictors: early blood clone changes and post-radiation interferon-beta.

The sample here was peripheral blood, taken from a patient treated with radiotherapy plus ipilimumab. The sequence derives from a human donor with non-small cell lung cancer who had a partial response to radiotherapy plus ipilimumab. This chain links TRBV29-1 with TRBJ2-1; the D gene is possibly TRBD2 (7 bases). CDR3: CSVKPLGGRGNNEQFF. The CDR3 region has the DNA TGCAGCGTCAAACCCTTAGGGGGGAGGGGGAACAATGAGCAGTTCTTC.